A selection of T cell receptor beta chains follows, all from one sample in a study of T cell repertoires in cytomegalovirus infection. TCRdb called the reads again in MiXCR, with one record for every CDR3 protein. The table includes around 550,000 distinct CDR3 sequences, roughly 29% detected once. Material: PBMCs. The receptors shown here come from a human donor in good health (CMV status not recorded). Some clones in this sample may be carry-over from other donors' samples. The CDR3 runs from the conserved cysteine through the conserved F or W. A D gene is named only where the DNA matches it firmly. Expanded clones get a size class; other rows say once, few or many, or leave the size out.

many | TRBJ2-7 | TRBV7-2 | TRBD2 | CASSPRGTSEPYEQYF | TGTGCCAGCAGCCCCAGAGGGACTAGCGAGCCCTACGAGCAGTACTTC
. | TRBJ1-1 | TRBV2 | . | CASALGDNTEAFF | TGTGCCAGCGCTCTCGGGGATAACACTGAAGCTTTCTTT
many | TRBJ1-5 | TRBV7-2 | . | CASSLFGDQPQHF | TGTGCCAGCAGCTTATTCGGGGATCAGCCCCAGCATTTT
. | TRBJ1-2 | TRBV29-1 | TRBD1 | CSVESQGVDSYGYTF | TGCAGCGTCGAGAGTCAGGGGGTAGATTCCTATGGCTACACCTTC
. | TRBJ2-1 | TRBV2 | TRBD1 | CASRKTGSLYNEQFF | TGTGCCAGCAGGAAGACAGGGAGCCTCTACAATGAGCAGTTCTTC
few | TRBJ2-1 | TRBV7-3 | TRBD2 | CASSLTAVTSGSGNEQFF | TGTGCCAGCAGCTTAACGGCCGTGACTAGCGGGAGTGGGAATGAGCAGTTCTTC
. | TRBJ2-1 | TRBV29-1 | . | CSVLLTAEPSYNEQFF | TGCAGCGTCCTTCTTACAGCGGAGCCCTCCTACAATGAGCAGTTCTTC
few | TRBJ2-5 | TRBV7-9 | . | CASSLDRSVAETQYF | TGTGCCAGCAGCTTAGACCGGAGCGTTGCAGAGACCCAGTACTTC
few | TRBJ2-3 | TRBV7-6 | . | CASSLRTDSTDTQYF | TGTGCCAGCAGCCTTCGTACGGACAGCACAGATACGCAGTATTTT
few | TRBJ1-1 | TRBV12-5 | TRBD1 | CASAVPGGGLENTEAFF | TGTGCTAGTGCCGTCCCAGGGGGCGGGTTGGAGAACACTGAAGCTTTCTTT